The rows below give T cell receptor beta chains drawn from one sample of a study of T cells in Graves' hyperthyroidism and ophthalmopathy. TCRdb itself ran the multiplex PCR reads through MiXCR, one entry per CDR3 protein. The sample has about 610,000 distinct CDR3 sequences; about 16% are singletons. The sequenced sample consisted of blood. These TCRs come from a woman in her forties with Graves' ophthalmopathy. Both conserved end residues are part of each CDR3. D genes are given only for firm matches. Rows may omit the clone size; those that give it use once, few, many or a size class.

V gene	clone size	D gene	J gene	CDR3 DNA	CDR3 protein
TRBV30	many	NA	TRBJ1-5	TGTGCCTGGAAGCGGGCAGGGGCTGAAAATCAGCCCCAGCATTTT	CAWKRAGAENQPQHF
TRBV19	NA	TRBD2	TRBJ2-1	TGTGCCAGTAGTATCGCTAGCGGGGGGGCCAATTTTTACAATGAGCAGTTCTTC	CASSIASGGANFYNEQFF
TRBV25-1	NA	TRBD2	TRBJ2-5	TGTGCCAGCAGGAATCCTCGGGGGGGCCAAGAGACCCAGTACTTC	CASRNPRGGQETQYF
TRBV6-1	NA	TRBD1	TRBJ2-2	TGTGCCAGCAGTGAGGGGTCAGGGGGCGACACCGGGGAGCTGTTTTTT	CASSEGSGGDTGELFF
TRBV24-1	NA	NA	TRBJ2-5	TGTGCCACCAGTGATGGGTTCCAAGAGACCCAGTACTTC	CATSDGFQETQYF
TRBV14	many	TRBD2	TRBJ2-3	TGTGCCAGCAGCCGCGGCGGGACTAGCACCTATTACACAGATACGCAGTATTTT	CASSRGGTSTYYTDTQYF
TRBV3-1	NA	TRBD2	TRBJ2-3	TGTGCCAGCAGCCAAGCGGCCGGGGGGGCAGATACGCAGTATTTT	CASSQAAGGADTQYF
TRBV7-9	many	TRBD1	TRBJ2-7	TGTGCCAGCAGCTATACCGGGACAGGAGTCTACGAGCAGTACTTC	CASSYTGTGVYEQYF
TRBV2	many	NA	TRBJ2-2	TGTGCCAGCGTCTCAGAACGGACGAACACCGGGGAGCTGTTTTTT	CASVSERTNTGELFF
TRBV30	many	NA	TRBJ2-1	TGTGCCTGGAAAGTATGGGGGAGGGGGAACAATGAGCAGTTCTTC	CAWKVWGRGNNEQFF
TRBV6-1	NA	NA	TRBJ1-1	TGTGCCAGCAGTCCCCTTTTAATGCGCACTGAAGCTTTCTTT	CASSPLLMRTEAFF
TRBV13	NA	TRBD2	TRBJ2-1	TGTGCCAGCAGCTTAGGGGTGCGGGAGGTTCACAATGAGCAGTTCTTC	CASSLGVREVHNEQFF
TRBV20-1	many	NA	TRBJ2-1	TGCAGTGCAACCCCGGGCGACAAAGGTGGCAATGAGCAGTTCTTC	CSATPGDKGGNEQFF
TRBV7-6	NA	NA	TRBJ2-5	TGTGCCAGCAGTCCCGCGTTGGGCCCAGAGACCCAGTACTTC	CASSPALGPETQYF
TRBV6-1	few	TRBD1	TRBJ1-5	TGTGCCAGCAGTGTGGTAGGGGGCTTTCGAAATCAGCCCCAGCATTTT	CASSVVGGFRNQPQHF
TRBV12-3/TRBV12-4	NA	NA	TRBJ1-1	TGTGCCAGCAGCTCCTTTACCTCGGGAACTGAAGCTTTCTTT	CASSSFTSGTEAFF
TRBV6-1	NA	NA	TRBJ1-4	TGTGCCAGCAGTGAACTACAGGGACTAACTAATGAAAAACTGTTTTTT	CASSELQGLTNEKLFF
TRBV28	many	NA	TRBJ1-1	TGTGCCAGCAGGGAGACTGAAGCTTTCTTT	CASRETEAFF
TRBV15	NA	TRBD2	TRBJ2-1	TGTGCCACCAGGGAAAGCGGGGGGCAAAATGAGCAGTTCTTC	CATRESGGQNEQFF
TRBV7-2	many	NA	TRBJ2-5	TGTGCCAGCAGCTCCATCCGCGGGTGGGAGACCCAGTACTTC	CASSSIRGWETQYF
TRBV6-2/TRBV6-3	many	NA	TRBJ2-5	TGTGCCAGCAGTTCCCTCCCTCGGACGTTGTACCAAGAGACCCAGTACTTC	CASSSLPRTLYQETQYF
TRBV6-1	few	NA	TRBJ1-5	TGTGCCAGCACCCATGGAGCCCTACCAAGAAATCAGCCCCAGCATTTT	CASTHGALPRNQPQHF
TRBV11-2	many	NA	TRBJ2-3	TGTGCCAGCAGCCCGGACTACGCATCGGATACGCAGTATTTT	CASSPDYASDTQYF
TRBV11-2	many	NA	TRBJ2-6	TGTGCCAGCAAGATCTCTGGGGCCAACGTCCTGACTTTC	CASKISGANVLTF
TRBV12-3/TRBV12-4	many	TRBD2	TRBJ2-3	TGTGCCAGCAGCTATCCTACAACAGCGGGAGGGGCAGATACGCAGTATTTT	CASSYPTTAGGADTQYF
TRBV14	NA	NA	TRBJ2-7	TGTGCCAGCAGCCAAGGACCCATCGAAACCTACGAGCAGTACTTC	CASSQGPIETYEQYF
TRBV20-1	NA	TRBD2	TRBJ2-5	TGCAGTGCCCCGTTCGCGGGAGGCTTCCAAGAGACCCAGTACTTC	CSAPFAGGFQETQYF
TRBV11-3	many	NA	TRBJ2-1	TGTGCCAGCAGCCCGGGACACCTCCCCTACAATGAGCAGTTCTTC	CASSPGHLPYNEQFF
TRBV29-1	NA	NA	TRBJ2-5	TGCAGCGTTGTAGGGGCGTACCAAGAGACCCAGTACTTC	CSVVGAYQETQYF
TRBV9	NA	NA	TRBJ2-3	TGTGCCAGCAGCGTAGCGACCAACACAGATACGCAGTATTTT	CASSVATNTDTQYF
TRBV10-3	many	NA	TRBJ2-5	TGTGCCATCAGTGAGAGCCTGACGATGGGGGAGACCCAGTACTTC	CAISESLTMGETQYF
TRBV20-1	many	TRBD1	TRBJ2-1	TGCAGTGCTAGACACCCGGGACAGTACAATGAGCAGTTCTTC	CSARHPGQYNEQFF
TRBV7-8	NA	NA	TRBJ1-3	TGTGCCAGCAGCCCGACGTGGGGGGCTGGAAACACCATATATTTT	CASSPTWGAGNTIYF
TRBV28	few	TRBD1	TRBJ1-4	TGTGCCAGCAGTACCCGGGACAGGGGGCAAAAACTGTTTTTT	CASSTRDRGQKLFF
TRBV7-9	many	NA	TRBJ2-1	TGTGCCAGCAGCTTCTCCGTCAATGAGCAGTTCTTC	CASSFSVNEQFF
TRBV29-1	NA	NA	TRBJ1-3	TGCAGCAGTCGGGATGCGCAGCATAACTCTGGAAACACCATATATTTT	CSSRDAQHNSGNTIYF
TRBV7-9	NA	TRBD2	TRBJ2-7	TGTGCCAGCAGCTTAGGAGGCGCGGGAGGGTCCGAGCAGTACTTC	CASSLGGAGGSEQYF
TRBV5-6	NA	TRBD2	TRBJ2-5	TGTGCCAGCAGCCCGGGACTAGCGGTTAAACGGGAGACCCAGTACTTC	CASSPGLAVKRETQYF
TRBV6-5	few	TRBD2	TRBJ2-3	TGTGCCAGCAGTTACACCCCGGGACTAGCGGGCACAGATACGCAGTATTTT	CASSYTPGLAGTDTQYF
TRBV2	many	TRBD1	TRBJ2-7	TGTGCCAGCAGTGAATCTGGGACAGGGGCCTACGAGCAGTACTTC	CASSESGTGAYEQYF
TRBV5-6	NA	NA	TRBJ1-5	TGTGCCAGCAGCTACGGACAGCCCAGCAATCAGCCCCAGCATTTT	CASSYGQPSNQPQHF